This T cell receptor (beta chain) was documented in a study of T cells in Graves' hyperthyroidism and ophthalmopathy. Among the patients, aged 18 to 65, hyperthyroidism was newly diagnosed and had lasted under 2 months. Clinical symptoms, serum thyroxine and TRAb, thyroid ultrasound and orbital computed tomography together formed the diagnostic basis. This clonotype was counted at least ten times. CDR3 length equals 13 residues. V shed 5 bases and J 7 bases; nucleotides not matched to a gene: 10. Germline-derived CDR1 and CDR2 are DFQATT and SNEGSKA (reference sequence). TCR beta CDR3 regions were amplified from RNA. When the TCR CDR3 underwent first-round RT-PCR, the HTBI primer set was used. TCRdb processed the multiplex PCR reads anew with MiXCR; each CDR3 protein has one entry. The sample has roughly 250,000 distinct CDR3 sequences, approximately 15% seen once.

This receptor was taken from a middle-aged woman with Graves' hyperthyroidism that later progressed to Graves' ophthalmopathy. Sample: blood. The V and J genes are TRBV20-1 and TRBJ2-5, with 7 bases identical to TRBD2. The CDR3 coding sequence is TGCAGTGCTCCTACAACTAGCGTTGGGACCCAGTACTTC. Translation gives CSAPTTSVGTQYF.